Below, 21 T cell receptor beta chains from the same sample are listed, as sequenced in a study of T cell repertoires in ileal Crohn's disease. Time point reported: neoterminal ileum biopsy at postoperative endoscopy, about 6 months after surgery. Here immunoSEQ multiplex PCR was the method, and the copy in TCRdb shows in-frame clones only, minus some. The sample lists 55,000 to 65,000 clones, roughly nine tenths occurring once. Material: ileal tissue. Source of these receptors: an adult with Crohn's disease.

The rearrangement uses TRBV5-4 and TRBJ1-6; no clear D gene. The germline V gene encodes CDR1 SGHNT and CDR2 YYREEE (reference sequence). The CDR3 covers 14 residues. V was trimmed by 6 bases and J by 6 bases, leaving 13 bases between them. The CDR3 nucleotides are TGTGCCAGCACCGCGACTGGATCTAATTCACCCCTCCACTTT. Translating gives CASTATGSNSPLHF.

The rearrangement joins TRBV13 to TRBJ2-7; D is undetermined. The germline CDR1 and CDR2 sequences are PRHDT and FYEKMQ (reference sequence). The CDR3 loop spans 13 amino acids. The V end lost 2 bases, the J end lost 2 bases, and 7 bases lay between the germline ends. The CDR3 loop is CASSLRLTYEQYF. The CDR3 nucleotides read TGTGCCAGCAGCTTACGACTTACCTACGAGCAGTACTTC.

The rearrangement links TRBV19 to TRBJ2-7; D is possibly TRBD1 (6 bases). Germline values: CDR1 LNHDA, CDR2 SQIVND (reference sequence). V was clipped by 6 bases and J by 2 bases, with 11 bases between them. This CDR3 has 13 residues. CDR3 loop: CASSAGETYEQYF. The CDR3 coding sequence is TGTGCCAGTAGCGCAGGGGAGACCTACGAGCAGTACTTC.

The chain carries TRBV5-6 and TRBJ1-4; D uncertain. Germline loops: CDR1 SGHDT, CDR2 YYEEEE. With 4 bases removed from V and 8 bases from J, the gap between germline ends came to 12 bases. The CDR3 consists of 13 residues. The CDR3 protein is CASSEGVEEKLFF. The DNA of the CDR3 is TGTGCCAGCAGCGAGGGAGTGGAAGAAAAACTGTTTTTT.

V gene TRBV28 combines with J gene TRBJ1-2, with D perhaps matching TRBD1 (5 bases). The germline gives CDR1 MDHEN, CDR2 SYDVKM. V was cut by 6 bases and J by 6 bases, with 14 bases left in between. The CDR3 is 13 amino acids. The CDR3 DNA reads as TGTGCCAGCAGATCGCAGGGAGGAAATGGCTACACCTTC. As protein: CASRSQGGNGYTF.

V gene TRBV10-3 combines with J gene TRBJ1-1, with TRBD1 matching 9 bases. CDR1 is ENHRY, CDR2 SYGVKD, per germline. V lost 10 bases and J lost 1; bases outside the gene matches: 10. There are 15 residues in the CDR3. The CDR3 reads CATQTQGAGNTEAFF. CDR3 coding DNA: TGTGCCACCCAGACACAGGGGGCAGGGAACACTGAAGCTTTCTTT.

The chain links TRBV2 to TRBJ2-1; no clear D. Germline CDR1 is SNHLY and CDR2 is FYNNEI. V was trimmed by 5 bases and J by 10 bases, leaving 15 bases between them. This CDR3 comprises 13 residues. The CDR3 here is CASSSSLGSEQFF. As DNA, the CDR3 is TGTGCCAGCAGTTCTTCCCTGGGCAGCGAGCAGTTCTTC.

This clone has only a few counts. The V and J genes are TRBV7-9 and TRBJ1-5; D call uncertain. The CDR3 has 12 amino acids. Trimming pared 1 base from V and 5 bases from J, leaving 3 bases between. Germline loops: CDR1 SEHNR, CDR2 FQNEAQ (reference sequence). In DNA, the CDR3 is TGTGCCAGCAGCTTAGGAGATCAGCCCCAGCATTTT. Its translation: CASSLGDQPQHF.

The gene calls are TRBV5-6 and TRBJ1-5, with a tentative D call TRBD1 (5 bases). CDR3 length: 14 residues. The V end lost 0 bases, the J end lost 4 bases, and 8 bases lay between the germline ends. Germline values: CDR1 SGHDT, CDR2 YYEEEE. CDR3: CASSLGQQNQPQHF. The CDR3 nucleotides read TGTGCCAGCAGCTTGGGACAGCAAAATCAGCCCCAGCATTTT. Looking up the rest from reference TRBV5-6 and TRBJ1-5 gives the full variable domain: DAGVTQSPTHLIKTRGQQVTLRCSPKSGHDTVSWYQQALGQGPQFIFQYYEEEERQRGNFPDRFSGHQFPNYSSELNVNALLLGDSALYLCASSLGQQNQPQHFGDGTRLSIL.

This chain connects TRBV7-9 to TRBJ1-4; no reliable D call. Germline assignment: CDR1 SEHNR and CDR2 FQNEAQ (reference sequence). This CDR3 comprises 12 residues. The V end was cut by 5 bases, the J end by 4 bases, with 5 bases between. The CDR3 sequence is CASSVLNEKLFF. The DNA for the CDR3 is TGTGCCAGCAGCGTCCTTAATGAAAAACTGTTTTTT.

This rearrangement joins TRBV6-5 to TRBJ1-2, with 7 nucleotides matching TRBD1. This CDR3 spans 13 amino acids. Germline V gives CDR1 MNHEY, CDR2 SVGAGI. V lost 5 bases, J lost 4 bases, and 4 bases stayed unmatched. DNA of the CDR3: TGTGCCAGCAGTCGCGGGGACAGCTATGGCTACACCTTC. Its protein is CASSRGDSYGYTF.

V is TRBV5-1 and J is TRBJ2-1, with D tentatively TRBD1 (6 bases). The CDR3 spans 14 residues. Trimming took 8 bases from V and 5 from J, leaving 17 bases between them. Per germline, CDR1 SGHRS and CDR2 YFSETQ. In DNA form, the CDR3 reads TGCGCCAGTACCAGGGGAGAATGGAACAATGAGCAGTTCTTC. The encoded protein is CASTRGEWNNEQFF.

J is TRBJ2-2 and V is TRBV7-6; TRBD1 aligns across 9 bases. The CDR3 loop spans 17 amino acids. CDR1 is SGHVS and CDR2 is FNYEAQ in the germline V gene. V dropped 1 base and J dropped 2; count of bases not matched to a gene: 5. CDR3 DNA: TGTGCCAGCAGCTTAGAGGTGGGACAGGGAAACACCGGGGAGCTGTTTTTT. It encodes CASSLEVGQGNTGELFF.

The V call is TRBV30, the J call TRBJ1-1; D not certain. Trimming took off 4 bases at V and 7 bases at J, with 13 bases between the two ends. The germline V gene has CDR1 GTSNPN and CDR2 SVGIG (reference sequence). This CDR3 is built from 12 residues. As DNA, the CDR3 is TGTGCCTGGACCGCCGCTGGGAGTGAAGCTTTCTTT. Its translation is CAWTAAGSEAFF.

The genes are TRBV19 and TRBJ1-4; TRBD1 might be the D (6 bases). Germline CDR1 and CDR2: LNHDA and SQIVND (reference sequence). The CDR3 runs to 14 residues. V lost 7 bases to trimming and J lost 13 bases, with 22 bases between them. The CDR3 sequence is CASMGTGGNEGLFF. The CDR3 nucleotides read TGTGCCAGTATGGGTACGGGGGGCAATGAGGGACTGTTTTTT.

CDR3 coding DNA: TGTGCCAGCAAAAGAGACAGGGGGCAAGAGACCCAGTACTTC. It specifies CASKRDRGQETQYF. The rearrangement uses TRBV19 and TRBJ2-5; 9 positions agree with TRBD1. Germline loops: CDR1 LNHDA, CDR2 SQIVND (reference sequence). The ends lost 9 bases at V and 2 bases at J; junction bases unmatched: 7. This CDR3 comprises 14 residues.

The chain employs TRBV5-1 and TRBJ1-2, with 7 bases aligning to TRBD1. The ends lost 4 bases at V and 7 bases at J; junction bases unmatched: 10. Germline V gives CDR1 SGHRS, CDR2 YFSETQ. CDR3 length: 14 residues. In DNA, the CDR3 is TGCGCCAGCAGCCCCAACAGGGGTGGATTTGGCTACACCTTC. It specifies CASSPNRGGFGYTF.

The V and J genes are TRBV7-6 and TRBJ2-1, with 7 positions matching TRBD2. Per germline, CDR1 SGHVS and CDR2 FNYEAQ. This CDR3 region has 18 residues. Trimming cost V 2 bases and J 6 bases; bases outside gene matches: 16. CDR3 coding DNA: TGTGCCAGCAGCTTATTACGCGGGAGTCTGACTGTAGGCAATGAGCAGTTCTTC. Translating it yields CASSLLRGSLTVGNEQFF.

This chain links TRBV19 with TRBJ1-2, with no clear D. The germline V and J ends were trimmed by 3 bases and 0 bases, with 17 bases remaining between them. Germline V gene data show CDR1 as LNHDA and CDR2 as SQIVND (reference sequence). The CDR3 has 17 residues. CDR3 in DNA: TGTGCCAGTAGTATCAAAATGGCCATTGGGCCTAACTATGGCTACACCTTC. Its protein product is CASSIKMAIGPNYGYTF.

The V gene is TRBV7-6, the J gene TRBJ2-1; 8 positions match TRBD1. With V trimmed by 8 bases and J by 5 bases, 8 bases remained unmatched. Germline V gene lookup returns CDR1 SGHVS and CDR2 FNYEAQ. This CDR3 contains 14 residues. In nucleotides, the CDR3 is TGTGCCAGCGGGCAGGGGGCCTATCACAATGAGCAGTTCTTC. Translation: CASGQGAYHNEQFF.

The rearrangement joins TRBV18 to TRBJ1-2, with a tentative D call TRBD1 (5 bases). CDR1 and CDR2 from the germline V gene are KGHSH and LQKENI. The V and J ends lost 8 bases and 0 bases respectively, with 16 bases between them. The CDR3 extends over 15 amino acids. The CDR3 DNA is TGTGCCAGCCACCAGTCGGGGGTCCCTAACTATGGCTACACCTTC. Protein sequence: CASHQSGVPNYGYTF. The full variable domain, its missing parts supplied by reference TRBV18 and TRBJ1-2, is NAGVMQNPRHLVRRRGQEARLRCSPMKGHSHVYWYRQLPEEGLKFMVYLQKENIIDESGMPKERFSAEFPKEGPSILRIQQVVRGDSAAYFCASHQSGVPNYGYTFGSGTRLTVV.